The 4 T cell receptor beta chains in this list originate from one sample, sequenced in a study of spatial heterogeneity in lung cancer. Time point specified: sample taken at primary tumor resection. In each case, whole RNA from tumor, nontumor lung or frozen PBMC was sequenced unsorted. TCRdb used MiXCR to reprocess the 5' RACE reads, holding one entry per CDR3 protein. This table has roughly 79,000 distinct CDR3 sequences, around 12% appearing once. Specimen: PBMCs, collected at surgery. These receptors all stem from a male donor with early-stage non-small cell lung cancer.

This clonotype was seen a handful of times. This chain joins TRBV19 and TRBJ1-1; TRBD1 might be the D (5 bases). This CDR3 spans 15 amino acids. The germline V gene has CDR1 LNHDA and CDR2 SQIVND (reference sequence). The V gene lost 6 bases and the J gene lost 3 bases, with 17 bases spanning the gap. Here the CDR3 reads CASRSVRGSDTEAFF. DNA of the CDR3: TGTGCCAGTAGGTCGGTGAGGGGTTCTGACACTGAAGCTTTCTTT.

The chain joins TRBV2 to TRBJ2-5, with D perhaps being TRBD1 or TRBD2 (5 bases each). Between the trimmed V and J ends, which lost 5 bases and 4 bases, there was a span of 17 bases. Germline V lookup: CDR1 SNHLY, CDR2 FYNNEI. CDR3 size: 15 residues. Here the CDR3 DNA reads TGTGCCAGCAGTTCAGGGATAGCCGGGGCAGAGACCCAGTACTTC. Amino acid sequence: CASSSGIAGAETQYF.

V and J are TRBV19 and TRBJ1-5; D not resolved. CDR3 length equals 11 residues. Germline loops: CDR1 LNHDA, CDR2 SQIVND (reference sequence). V was cut by 1 base and J by 7 bases, with 2 bases left in between. In DNA form, the CDR3 reads TGTGCCAGTAGTATAGGGCAGCCCCAGCATTTT. Protein: CASSIGQPQHF.

V and J are TRBV5-1 and TRBJ2-2; the match to TRBD2 covers 11 bases. V shed 2 bases and J 0 bases; nucleotides not matched to a gene: 6. Per germline, CDR1 SGHRS and CDR2 YFSETQ. The CDR3 contains 18 residues. The CDR3 spells CASSFGTSGGPNTGELFF. As DNA, the CDR3 is TGCGCCAGCAGCTTTGGAACTAGCGGGGGCCCGAACACCGGGGAGCTGTTTTTT.